This T cell receptor (beta chain) was obtained from a study of cytomegalovirus exposure and HLA in healthy donors. About the research overall: Prior work identified around 100 million unique TCR beta sequences in some 200 million T cells.

It was with 60 Vbeta and 13 Jbeta primers that the PCR ran. Study processing details: Among the unique TCR beta chains that a later analysis counted, about 84 million in all, some 10 million were shared. The method was immunoSEQ multiplex PCR; TCRdb's version includes in-frame clones alone and lacks a portion of them. The V and J calls and clone size are taken from that table; D and trimming were inferred from the DNA. The sample contains about 140,000 clones, 70% to 90% of which appear only once. With respect to this clone: The antigen remains unidentified.

Points from the study as a whole: An analysis done earlier found most TCR beta V segments productive about 90% or about 30% of the time. Rarity held for most TCR sequences, but there were some public TCRs that occurred in many donors.

Germline CDR1 MNHEY, CDR2 SVGAGI. This CDR3 spans 15 amino acids. The V and J ends lost 5 bases and 2 bases, in that order; junction bases with no gene match: 8. The rearrangement links TRBV6-5 to TRBJ2-7; 8 positions agree with TRBD1. The receptor was derived from a woman aged 40 to 49 in good health and CMV-seronegative. The sequencing input was PBMCs. Here the CDR3 DNA reads TGTGCCAGCAGTGCCACCGGGACAGGCACCTACGAGCAGTACTTC. Protein product: CASSATGTGTYEQYF.